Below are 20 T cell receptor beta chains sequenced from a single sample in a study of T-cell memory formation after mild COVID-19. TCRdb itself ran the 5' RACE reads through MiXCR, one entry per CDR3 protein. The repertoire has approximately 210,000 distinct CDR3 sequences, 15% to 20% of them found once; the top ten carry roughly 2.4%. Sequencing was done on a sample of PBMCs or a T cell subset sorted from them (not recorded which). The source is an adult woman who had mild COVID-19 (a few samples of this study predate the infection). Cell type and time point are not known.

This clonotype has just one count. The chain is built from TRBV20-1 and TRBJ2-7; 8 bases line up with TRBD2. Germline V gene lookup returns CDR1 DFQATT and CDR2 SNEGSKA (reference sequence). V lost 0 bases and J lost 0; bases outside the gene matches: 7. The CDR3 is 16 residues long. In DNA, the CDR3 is TGCAGTGCTAGAGATCCGGGGGGGTCCAGCTCCTACGAGCAGTACTTC. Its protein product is CSARDPGGSSSYEQYF.

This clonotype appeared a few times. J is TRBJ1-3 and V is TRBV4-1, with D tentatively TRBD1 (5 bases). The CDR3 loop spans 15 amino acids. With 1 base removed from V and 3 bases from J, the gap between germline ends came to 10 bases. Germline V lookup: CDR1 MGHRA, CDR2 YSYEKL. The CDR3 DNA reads TGCGCCAGCAGCCAAGGGTGGGACGTTGGAAACACCATATATTTT. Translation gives CASSQGWDVGNTIYF.

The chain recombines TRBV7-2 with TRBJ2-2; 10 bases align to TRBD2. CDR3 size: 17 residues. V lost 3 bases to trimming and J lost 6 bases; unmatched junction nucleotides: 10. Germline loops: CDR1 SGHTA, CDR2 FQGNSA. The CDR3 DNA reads TGTGCCAGCAGCTTGTTGGGTCTAGCGGGAGTTGCCGGGGAGCTGTTTTTT. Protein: CASSLLGLAGVAGELFF.

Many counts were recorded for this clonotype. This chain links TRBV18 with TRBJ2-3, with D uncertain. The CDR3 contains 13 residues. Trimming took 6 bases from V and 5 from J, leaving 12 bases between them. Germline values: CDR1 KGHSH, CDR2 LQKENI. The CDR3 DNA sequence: TGTGCCAGCTCCAGGACGGGCGGAGATACGCAGTATTTT. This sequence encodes CASSRTGGDTQYF.

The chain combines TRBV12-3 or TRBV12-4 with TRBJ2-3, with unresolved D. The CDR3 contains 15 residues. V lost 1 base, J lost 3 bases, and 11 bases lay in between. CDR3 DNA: TGTGCCAGCAGTTTAGTGCCGGTGACGACAGATACGCAGTATTTT. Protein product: CASSLVPVTTDTQYF.

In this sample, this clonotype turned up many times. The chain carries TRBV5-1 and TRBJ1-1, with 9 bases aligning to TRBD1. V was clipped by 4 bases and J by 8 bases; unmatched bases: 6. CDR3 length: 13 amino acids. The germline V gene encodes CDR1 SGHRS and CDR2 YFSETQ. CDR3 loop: CASSPQGAREAFF. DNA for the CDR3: TGCGCCAGCAGCCCACAGGGGGCGCGGGAAGCTTTCTTT. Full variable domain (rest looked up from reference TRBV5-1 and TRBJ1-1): KAGVTQTPRYLIKTRGQQVTLSCSPISGHRSVSWYQQTPGQGLQFLFEYFSETQRNKGNFPGRFSGRQFSNSRSEMNVSTLELGDSALYLCASSPQGAREAFFGQGTRLTVV.

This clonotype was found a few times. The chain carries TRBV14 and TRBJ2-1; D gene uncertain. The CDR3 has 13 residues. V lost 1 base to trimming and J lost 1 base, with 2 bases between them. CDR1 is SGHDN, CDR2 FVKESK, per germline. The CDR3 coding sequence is TGTGCCAGCAGCCAAGTTTCCTACAATGAGCAGTTCTTC. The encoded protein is CASSQVSYNEQFF.

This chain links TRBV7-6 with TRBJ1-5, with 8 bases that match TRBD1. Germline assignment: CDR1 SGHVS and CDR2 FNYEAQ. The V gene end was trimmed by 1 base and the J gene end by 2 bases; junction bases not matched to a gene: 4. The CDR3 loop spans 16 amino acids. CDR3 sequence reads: CASSLVAGGGNQPQHF. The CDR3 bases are TGTGCCAGCAGCTTAGTCGCAGGGGGCGGCAATCAGCCCCAGCATTTT.

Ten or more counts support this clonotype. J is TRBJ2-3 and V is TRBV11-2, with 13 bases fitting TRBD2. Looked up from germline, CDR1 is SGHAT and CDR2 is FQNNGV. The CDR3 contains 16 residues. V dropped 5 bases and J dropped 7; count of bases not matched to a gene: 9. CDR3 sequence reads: CASSAPGTSGAYTQYF. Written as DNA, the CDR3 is TGTGCCAGCAGCGCACCGGGGACTAGCGGGGCTTATACGCAGTATTTT.

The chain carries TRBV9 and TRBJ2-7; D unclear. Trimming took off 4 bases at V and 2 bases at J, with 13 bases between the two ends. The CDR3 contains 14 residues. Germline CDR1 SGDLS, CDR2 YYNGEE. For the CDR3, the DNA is TGTGCCAGCAGCCACGACCACGGTGCCTACGAGCAGTACTTC. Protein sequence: CASSHDHGAYEQYF.

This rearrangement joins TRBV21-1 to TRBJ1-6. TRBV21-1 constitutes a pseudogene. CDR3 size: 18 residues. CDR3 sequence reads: CASSKVGSPSSYNSPLHF. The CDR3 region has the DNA TGTGCCAGCAGCAAAGTAGGCAGCCCGAGCTCCTATAATTCACCCCTCCACTTT.

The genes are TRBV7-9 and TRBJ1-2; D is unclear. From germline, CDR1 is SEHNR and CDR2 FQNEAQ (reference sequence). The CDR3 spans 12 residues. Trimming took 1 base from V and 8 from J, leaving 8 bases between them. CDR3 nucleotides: TGTGCCAGCAGCTTAGTTCAAGGAGGCTACACCTTC. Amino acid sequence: CASSLVQGGYTF.

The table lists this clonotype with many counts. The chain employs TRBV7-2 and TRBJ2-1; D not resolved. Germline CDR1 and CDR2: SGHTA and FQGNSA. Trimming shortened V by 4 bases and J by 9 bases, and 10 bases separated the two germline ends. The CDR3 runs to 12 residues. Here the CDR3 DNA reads TGTGCCAGCAGCTCCCGCTGGGGTGAGCAGTTCTTC. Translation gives CASSSRWGEQFF.

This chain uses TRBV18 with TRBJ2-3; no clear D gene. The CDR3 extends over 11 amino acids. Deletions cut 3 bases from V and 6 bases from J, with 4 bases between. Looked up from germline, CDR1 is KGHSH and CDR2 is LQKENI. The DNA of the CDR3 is TGTGCCAGCTCACCCATGGATACGCAGTATTTT. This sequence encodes CASSPMDTQYF.

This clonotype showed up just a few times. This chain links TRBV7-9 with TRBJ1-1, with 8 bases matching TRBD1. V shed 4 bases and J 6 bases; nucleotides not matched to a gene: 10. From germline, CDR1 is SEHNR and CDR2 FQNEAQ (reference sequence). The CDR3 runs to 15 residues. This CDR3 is CASSSLTGAGAEAFF. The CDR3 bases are TGTGCCAGCAGCTCTCTGACAGGGGCGGGGGCTGAAGCTTTCTTT. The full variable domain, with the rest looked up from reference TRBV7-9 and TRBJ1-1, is DTGVSQNPRHKITKRGQNVTFRCDPISEHNRLYWYRQTLGQGPEFLTYFQNEAQLEKSRLLSDRFSAERPKGSFSTLEIQRTEQGDSAMYLCASSSLTGAGAEAFFGQGTRLTVV.

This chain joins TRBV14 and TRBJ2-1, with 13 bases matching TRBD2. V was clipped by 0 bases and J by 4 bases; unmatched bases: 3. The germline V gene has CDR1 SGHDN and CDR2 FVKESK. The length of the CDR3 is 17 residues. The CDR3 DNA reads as TGTGCCAGCAGCCAAGAGAGGACTAGCGGGGGTTACAATGAGCAGTTCTTC. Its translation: CASSQERTSGGYNEQFF.

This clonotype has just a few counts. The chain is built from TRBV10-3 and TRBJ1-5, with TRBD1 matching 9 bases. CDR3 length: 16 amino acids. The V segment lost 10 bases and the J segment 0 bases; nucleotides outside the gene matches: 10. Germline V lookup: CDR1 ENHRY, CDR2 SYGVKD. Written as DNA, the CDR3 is TGTGCCACCTCCCCCGGACAGGGGTATAGCAATCAGCCCCAGCATTTT. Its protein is CATSPGQGYSNQPQHF.

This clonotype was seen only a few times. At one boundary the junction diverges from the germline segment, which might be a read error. In DNA form, the CDR3 reads TGTGCTAGCAGCAGGACAGCACTTTACGAGCAGTACTTC. Its protein is CASSRTALYEQYF. The chain carries TRBV7-7 and TRBJ2-7, with a weak D call TRBD1 (6 bases). The CDR3 loop spans 13 amino acids. Germline V CDR1 and CDR2: SSHAT, FNYEAQ (reference sequence).

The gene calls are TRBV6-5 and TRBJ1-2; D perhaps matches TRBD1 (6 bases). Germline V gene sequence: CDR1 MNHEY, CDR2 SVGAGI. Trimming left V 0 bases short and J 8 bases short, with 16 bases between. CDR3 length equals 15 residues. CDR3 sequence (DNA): TGTGCCAGCAGTTACTCGATTCGGCAGGGGAACGGCTACACCTTC. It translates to CASSYSIRQGNGYTF.

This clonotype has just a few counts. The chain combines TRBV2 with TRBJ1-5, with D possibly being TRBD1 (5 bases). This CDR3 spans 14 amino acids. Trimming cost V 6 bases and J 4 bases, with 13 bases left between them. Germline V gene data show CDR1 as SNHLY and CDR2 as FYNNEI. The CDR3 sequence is CASSGTGRNQPQHF. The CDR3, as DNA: TGTGCCAGCAGCGGGACTGGAAGGAATCAGCCCCAGCATTTT.